The 6 T cell receptor beta chains below all came from one sample that was sequenced in a study of T cell repertoires in cytomegalovirus infection. From the reads, TCRdb called clonotypes with MiXCR, one entry per CDR3 protein. The sample holds 100,000 to 150,000 distinct CDR3 sequences; more than 7% are singletons and the top ten take 10%. Sequenced input: PBMCs. The receptors stem from a human donor in good health (CMV status not recorded). Some clones in this sample may be carry-over from other donors' samples.

This clonotype was seen ten or more times. This chain connects TRBV7-2 to TRBJ1-2; D unclear. V lost 1 base, J lost 3 bases, and 6 bases lay in between. The CDR3 totals 13 residues. Germline V gives CDR1 SGHTA, CDR2 FQGNSA. For the CDR3, the DNA is TGTGCCAGCAGCTTAGGGGAACACTATGGCTACACCTTC. Translated, it gives CASSLGEHYGYTF.

This clonotype has a count of ten or more. A read error may produce the germline difference seen at one junction end. This chain joins TRBV4-1 and TRBJ1-2; a weak D match, TRBD1 (6 bases). The germline V gene encodes CDR1 MGHRA and CDR2 YSYEKL. The CDR3 is made up of 15 amino acids. CDR3 in amino acids: CASSKENRDNYGYTF. CDR3 DNA: TGCGCCAGCAGCAAAGAAAACAGGGATAACTATGGCTACACCTTC.

This clonotype was observed at least ten times. The V call is TRBV5-1, the J call TRBJ2-2, with D possibly being TRBD2 (6 bases). Germline V gene data show CDR1 as SGHRS and CDR2 as YFSETQ. The V end lost 3 bases, the J end lost 2 bases, and 14 bases lay between the germline ends. The CDR3 runs to 16 residues. The CDR3 here is CASSYAGLSNTGELFF. Here the CDR3 DNA reads TGCGCCAGCAGCTACGCGGGACTCTCTAACACCGGGGAGCTGTTTTTT.

This clonotype was detected ten times or more. V and J are TRBV12-3 or TRBV12-4 and TRBJ1-1, with D perhaps matching TRBD1 (6 bases). The CDR3 loop spans 17 amino acids. V lost 6 bases and J lost 4, with 24 bases in between. CDR3: CASSGDFPLGGGTEAFF. The CDR3 DNA follows: TGTGCCAGCAGCGGGGATTTCCCCCTCGGGGGCGGCACTGAAGCTTTCTTT.

This clonotype was seen repeatedly, ten times or more. The chain couples TRBV29-1 to TRBJ2-1; TRBD1 aligns across 9 bases. This CDR3 has 15 residues. V shed 6 bases, J shed 0 bases, and the junction held 6 bases outside the gene matches. Germline assignment: CDR1 SQVTM and CDR2 ANQGSEA. CDR3 nucleotide sequence: TGCAGCGTCACAGGGGGCCCTAGCTCCTACAATGAGCAGTTCTTC. It is translated as CSVTGGPSSYNEQFF.

This clonotype was observed at least ten times. The chain uses TRBV7-8 and TRBJ1-2; possible D gene TRBD1, 6 bases. Germline V CDR1 and CDR2: SGHVS, FQNEAQ. This CDR3 has 14 amino acids. Trimming left V 5 bases short and J 6 bases short, with 16 bases between. CDR3 residues: CASSLSQGPNGYTF. The CDR3, as DNA: TGTGCCAGCAGCCTCTCCCAGGGGCCTAATGGCTACACCTTC.